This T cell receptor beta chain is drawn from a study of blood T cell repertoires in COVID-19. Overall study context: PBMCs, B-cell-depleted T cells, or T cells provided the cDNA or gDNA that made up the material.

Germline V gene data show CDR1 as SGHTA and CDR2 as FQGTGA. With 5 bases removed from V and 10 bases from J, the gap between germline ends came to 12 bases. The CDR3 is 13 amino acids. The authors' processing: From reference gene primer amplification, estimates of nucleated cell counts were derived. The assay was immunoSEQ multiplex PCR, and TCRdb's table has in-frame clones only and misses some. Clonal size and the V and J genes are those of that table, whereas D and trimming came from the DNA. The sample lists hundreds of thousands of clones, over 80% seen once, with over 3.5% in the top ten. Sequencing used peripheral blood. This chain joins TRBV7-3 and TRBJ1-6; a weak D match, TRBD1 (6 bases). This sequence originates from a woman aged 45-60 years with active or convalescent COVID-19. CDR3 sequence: CASSPGGRSPLHF. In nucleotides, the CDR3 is TGTGCCAGCAGCCCGGGGGGCAGATCACCCCTCCACTTT.